One and the same sample provided the 23 T cell receptor beta chains below, sequenced in a study of graft-versus-host responses after intestinal transplantation. Clones were sequenced by immunoSEQ multiplex PCR, and TCRdb holds only the in-frame ones, with some missing. Here the sample spans some 96,000 clones, more than 80% being singletons. The sequences come from PBMCs, collected approximately 420 days after intestinal transplant. The receptors come from a human patient who received an intestinal transplant, so some T cells may come from the graft donor.

The V and J genes are TRBV7-2 and TRBJ2-3; 9 bases are a match to TRBD2. This CDR3 has 16 amino acids. The germline V gene encodes CDR1 SGHTA and CDR2 FQGNSA. The trim removed 2 bases at V and 8 bases at J, leaving 11 bases unmatched. The CDR3 DNA follows: TGTGCCAGCAGCTTATCGGTTAGCGGGGGTCAGGGTACGCAGTATTTT. Translating gives CASSLSVSGGQGTQYF.

The gene calls are TRBV11-2 and TRBJ2-7; D assignment may be TRBD1 or TRBD2 (5 bases each). The CDR3 has 15 amino acids. Germline V gives CDR1 SGHAT, CDR2 FQNNGV. The V and J ends lost 5 bases and 3 bases respectively, with 17 bases between them. Written as DNA, the CDR3 is TGTGCCAGCAGCCTGGGGGTCGGGGACGGCTACGAGCAGTACTTC. Its protein is CASSLGVGDGYEQYF.

V and J are TRBV10-3 and TRBJ1-1, with D perhaps matching TRBD1 (5 bases). V lost 8 bases, J lost 1 base, and 11 bases lay in between. CDR1 is ENHRY and CDR2 is SYGVKD in the germline V gene. The CDR3 sequence is 13 residues long. This chain's CDR3 is CAIARDPNTEAFF. In DNA form, the CDR3 reads TGTGCCATCGCTAGGGACCCGAACACTGAAGCTTTCTTT.

The rearrangement uses TRBV2 and TRBJ1-4; D may be TRBD1 (6 bases). V was cut by 8 bases and J by 6 bases, with 13 bases left in between. The CDR3 consists of 13 residues. From germline, CDR1 is SNHLY and CDR2 FYNNEI. CDR3 coding DNA: TGTGCCAGCGGAGGGGGGTTTGATGAAAAACTGTTTTTT. As protein: CASGGGFDEKLFF.

Regarding this clone: This specimen includes other DNA sequences encoding the same CDR3. This sequence joins TRBV10-3 and TRBJ1-5; 8 bases line up with TRBD1. CDR3 length: 16 amino acids. The germline V gene encodes CDR1 ENHRY and CDR2 SYGVKD. Unmatched junction bases numbered 8, after V lost 0 bases and J lost 7 bases. The CDR3 bases are TGTGCCATCAGTGAGTCCGGACAGGGAGGGAGGCAGCCCCAGCATTTT. Translated: CAISESGQGGRQPQHF.

This clone was observed a single time. The chain couples TRBV9 to TRBJ2-1; the D gene could be TRBD1 or TRBD2 (5 bases each). This CDR3 comprises 13 residues. Germline V gene lookup returns CDR1 SGDLS and CDR2 YYNGEE. Trimming took 2 bases from V and 2 from J, leaving 5 bases between them. As DNA, the CDR3 is TGTGCCAGCAGCGTGGGGGCCTACAATGAGCAGTTCTTC. Amino acid sequence: CASSVGAYNEQFF.

The chain combines TRBV9 with TRBJ1-1; a weak D match, TRBD1 (5 bases). This CDR3 contains 15 residues. Trimming stripped 4 bases from V and 5 bases from J, with 18 bases between. In germline, CDR1 is SGDLS, CDR2 YYNGEE. CDR3 residues: CASSPIGGAGTEAFF. The CDR3, as DNA: TGTGCCAGCAGCCCCATAGGCGGGGCCGGGACTGAAGCTTTCTTT.

The chain recombines TRBV28 with TRBJ1-1; possibly TRBD1 for D (5 bases). The CDR3 contains 16 residues. Germline CDR1 is MDHEN and CDR2 is SYDVKM. The V end was cut by 4 bases, the J end by 2 bases, with 17 bases between. CDR3 sequence reads: CASSWGRGFGNTEAFF. The CDR3 DNA reads as TGTGCCAGCAGTTGGGGACGGGGATTCGGAAACACTGAAGCTTTCTTT. Supplemented by reference TRBV28 and TRBJ1-1, the full variable domain reads DVKVTQSSRYLVKRTGEKVFLECVQDMDHENMFWYRQDPGLGLRLIYFSYDVKMKEKGDIPEGYSVSREKKERFSLILESASTNQTSMYLCASSWGRGFGNTEAFFGQGTRLTVV.

The CDR3 spells CASSFRVVSTDEQFF. The CDR3 DNA reads as TGTGCCAGCAGCTTTCGGGTCGTGTCTACCGATGAGCAGTTCTTC. The chain carries TRBV7-6 and TRBJ2-1; D is unresolved. Germline V gene lookup returns CDR1 SGHVS and CDR2 FNYEAQ. This CDR3 spans 15 amino acids. V lost 3 bases and J 8 bases, leaving 17 bases between the germline ends. Drawing the rest from reference TRBV7-6 and TRBJ2-1, the complete variable domain is GAGVSQSPRYKVTKRGQDVALRCDPISGHVSLYWYRQALGQGPEFLTYFNYEAQQDKSGLPNDRFSAERPEGSISTLTIQRTEQRDSAMYRCASSFRVVSTDEQFFGPGTRLTVL.

The genes are TRBV5-1 and TRBJ1-5; TRBD1 agrees at 8 bases. Germline CDR1 is SGHRS and CDR2 is YFSETQ. The CDR3 spans 15 residues. V trimming: 3 bases; J trimming: 4 bases; junction bases outside the gene matches: 6. For the CDR3, the DNA is TGCGCCAGCAGCTCGACAGGGGAGTGGAATCAGCCCCAGCATTTT. Protein product: CASSSTGEWNQPQHF.

The V gene is TRBV6-1, the J gene TRBJ1-4, with no clear D. Per the germline V gene, CDR1 is MNHNS and CDR2 is SASEGT. This CDR3 has 14 amino acids. Trimming pared 3 bases from V and 4 bases from J, leaving 9 bases between. CDR3 nucleotide sequence: TGTGCCAGCAGTGATAGAGGCCTTAATGAAAAACTGTTTTTT. Protein product: CASSDRGLNEKLFF.

This clone was picked up a small number of times. The CDR3 loop is CASSLSTGRGNQPQHF. The CDR3 DNA reads as TGTGCCAGCAGTTTATCGACAGGTAGGGGCAATCAGCCCCAGCATTTT. The chain has TRBV27 and TRBJ1-5; the D gene is possibly TRBD1 (6 bases). Looked up from germline, CDR1 is MNHEY and CDR2 is SMNVEV (reference sequence). The CDR3 extends over 16 amino acids. V lost 0 bases to trimming and J lost 2 bases, with 11 bases between them.

CDR3 sequence reads: CASSLAGQGISYEQYF. The CDR3 bases are TGTGCCAGCAGCTTAGCGGGACAGGGAATCTCCTACGAGCAGTACTTC. The chain uses TRBV7-6 and TRBJ2-7, with 9 bases matching TRBD1. Germline CDR1 reads SGHVS; CDR2 reads FNYEAQ. CDR3 length: 16 amino acids. The V gene end was trimmed by 0 bases and the J gene end by 0 bases; junction bases not matched to a gene: 3.

The V call is TRBV6-6, the J call TRBJ2-1, with D possibly called TRBD1 or TRBD2 (5 bases each). The CDR3 runs to 14 residues. Trimming cost V 0 bases and J 9 bases, with 12 bases left between them. CDR1 MNHNY and CDR2 SVGAGI come from the germline V gene (reference sequence). Here the CDR3 DNA reads TGTGCCAGCAGTTACTCGTCGGGGCAAACTGAGCAGTTCTTC. Its protein is CASSYSSGQTEQFF.

The J gene is TRBJ1-5, the V gene TRBV6-6; 9 positions match TRBD1. In germline, CDR1 is MNHNY, CDR2 SVGAGI (reference sequence). Losses at the gene ends were 8 bases for V and 1 base for J; bases not matched to a gene: 3. The CDR3 totals 14 residues. CDR3 nucleotides: TGTGCCAGCCGACAGGGGGAGAGCAATCAGCCCCAGCATTTT. Translation: CASRQGESNQPQHF.

The gene calls are TRBV4-1 and TRBJ1-1, with 7 bases aligning to TRBD1. The CDR3 has 14 amino acids. V gave up 3 bases and J gave up 1 base; unmatched junction bases: 2. Per the germline V gene, CDR1 is MGHRA and CDR2 is YSYEKL. This CDR3 reads CASSHRGGNTEAFF. In DNA form, the CDR3 reads TGCGCCAGCAGCCACAGGGGGGGGAACACTGAAGCTTTCTTT.

The V call is TRBV5-1, the J call TRBJ1-6; 10 positions match TRBD1. The CDR3 consists of 19 residues. Trimming at V came to 0 bases and at J to 0 bases, leaving 6 bases not matched to a gene. CDR1 SGHRS and CDR2 YFSETQ come from the germline V gene. In DNA, the CDR3 is TGCGCCAGCAGCTTGGGGACAGGGGGAGGGAGCTCCTATAATTCACCCCTCCACTTT. This translates into CASSLGTGGGSSYNSPLHF.

The count of this clone is one. The V and J genes are TRBV7-2 and TRBJ1-3; D unresolved. This CDR3 contains 15 residues. The V end lost 4 bases, the J end lost 1 base, and 11 bases lay between the germline ends. The germline V gene encodes CDR1 SGHTA and CDR2 FQGNSA. The CDR3 protein is CASSSPRGSGNTIYF. In nucleotides, the CDR3 is TGTGCCAGCAGCTCGCCTCGGGGTTCTGGAAACACCATATATTTT.

The rearrangement uses TRBV18 and TRBJ2-5, with 10 bases identical to TRBD1. The end of the DNA aligns better with TRBJ2-7, so the J call may be wrong. The CDR3 runs to 16 residues. Germline V lookup: CDR1 KGHSH, CDR2 LQKENI. CDR3 sequence (DNA): TGTGCCAGCTCACCGGCGATAGGGACAGGGGCTCGCGAGCAGTACTTC. Its translation is CASSPAIGTGAREQYF.

The chain employs TRBV6-5 and TRBJ1-2; no reliable D call. This CDR3 has 15 residues. V lost 0 bases to trimming and J lost 4 bases, with 12 bases between them. The germline V gene has CDR1 MNHEY and CDR2 SVGAGI. Here the CDR3 DNA reads TGTGCCAGCAGTTACTCCCCAGAGGCGTCCTATGGCTACACCTTC. Translating gives CASSYSPEASYGYTF.

The chain is built from TRBV6-6 and TRBJ2-2; possibly TRBD1 for D (6 bases). The CDR3 loop spans 14 amino acids. Between the trimmed V and J ends, which lost 7 bases and 4 bases, there was a span of 13 bases. In germline, CDR1 is MNHNY, CDR2 SVGAGI (reference sequence). This CDR3 is CASNRAAGTGELFF. The CDR3 DNA is TGTGCCAGCAACAGGGCGGCCGGCACCGGGGAGCTGTTTTTT.

This clone appeared a few times. The rearrangement links TRBV5-1 to TRBJ2-7; 9 bases are a match to TRBD1. The CDR3 is 15 residues long. Per the germline V gene, CDR1 is SGHRS and CDR2 is YFSETQ. The J segment lost 9 bases and the V segment lost 3 bases, leaving 13 bases of the junction unmatched. The CDR3 bases are TGCGCCAGCAGCTCCCAAGGGACAGGGCTGGGGTTGCAGTACTTC. Protein sequence: CASSSQGTGLGLQYF.

The chain is built from TRBV7-6 and TRBJ2-5; no definite D call. Deletions cut 0 bases from V and 5 bases from J, with 7 bases between. CDR1 is SGHVS, CDR2 FNYEAQ, per germline. The CDR3 is made up of 13 amino acids. The CDR3 reads CASSLASRETQYF. The CDR3 DNA reads TGTGCCAGCAGCTTAGCTAGTCGGGAGACCCAGTACTTC.